This T cell receptor (beta chain) was identified during a study of shared clonotypes between healthy human individuals. Overall study context: Three CD4 naive, three CD4 memory, two CD8 naive and one CD8 memory plate were used per donor. Study findings and constraints: Naive CD4 clonotype sharing across several donors was approximately 5%.

As regards this clone: Its specificity is unknown. One junction end disagrees with the germline gene, perhaps due to a read error.

CDR1 and CDR2 from the germline V gene are GTSNPN and SVGIG (reference sequence). The CDR3 is made up of 11 amino acids. Sequencing used immunoSEQ multiplex PCR; TCRdb keeps in-frame clones, though not all of them. The sample contains fewer than 1.8 million clones, approximately 98.5% of which appear only once. The material sequenced was naive CD4+ T cells sorted from blood. Subset here: CD45RA+ positively selected. V usage is TRBV30 and J usage is TRBJ2-7, with D possibly being TRBD1 (5 bases). The receptor was isolated from a man aged 30 to 45 in good health. The chain's CDR3 is CAWGTGLGVWF. The CDR3 nucleotides are TGTGCCTGGGGAACAGGCTTAGGGGTTTGGTTC.